One sample yielded the 17 T cell receptor beta chains listed below, sequenced in a study of human T cells and chemical hapten exposure (dated by TCRdb to about 2021). The library was generated by RACE. For sequencing, a NextSeq 500 was employed. The raw public reads went through TCRdb reprocessing: fastp at Q25, MiXCR clone calling, in-frame beta chains kept. Each CDR3 protein appears once, grouped with its most common genes and DNA. In all, the sample holds approximately 260,000 distinct CDR3 sequences, and about 7.7% of those were seen once. The ten largest account for approximately 1.2% of the sample. Explained via the paper, the time point label denotes: pre-sensitization, week 0. According to the study, the label for this sample's treatment or condition signals: therapeutic diphenylcyclopropenone sensitization with weekly scalp DPC. Sequencing used whole blood, obtained in connection with sensitization to the hapten diphenylcyclopropenone (DPC). These receptors were collected from a man aged 18-30 years with alopecia areata. Some clones in this sample may be carry-over from other donors' samples.

The rearrangement uses TRBV12-3 or TRBV12-4 and TRBJ1-2; D call uncertain. The ends were cut back, 4 bases at V and 8 bases at J, with 14 bases in the middle. CDR3 length: 13 amino acids. CDR3 sequence reads: CASSWALPTGYTF. The CDR3 DNA reads TGTGCCAGCAGTTGGGCCTTACCCACGGGCTACACCTTC.

This clonotype was seen at least ten times. This sequence joins TRBV7-2 and TRBJ2-3; maybe TRBD1 (5 bases). Per the germline V gene, CDR1 is SGHTA and CDR2 is FQGNSA. With 2 bases removed from V and 3 bases from J, the gap between germline ends came to 12 bases. This CDR3 has 15 residues. CDR3 sequence reads: CASSLHQGRTDTQYF. The CDR3 coding sequence is TGTGCCAGCAGCTTACATCAGGGTCGAACAGATACGCAGTATTTT.

The sample holds a few counts of this clonotype. This chain links TRBV7-9 with TRBJ2-7, with 9 bases that match TRBD2. V was clipped by 1 base and J by 2 bases; unmatched bases: 6. This CDR3 comprises 16 residues. Germline V gene data show CDR1 as SEHNR and CDR2 as FQNEAQ (reference sequence). CDR3 protein: CASSLVISGGTYEQYF. Written as DNA, the CDR3 is TGTGCCAGCAGCTTAGTAATAAGCGGGGGGACCTACGAGCAGTACTTC.

This clonotype was recorded a few times. The genes are TRBV6-1 and TRBJ1-5; D unclear. The V end was cut by 7 bases, the J end by 2 bases, with 12 bases between. The CDR3 runs to 14 residues. Germline CDR1 reads MNHNS; CDR2 reads SASEGT. This chain's CDR3 is CASINRGGNQPQHF. CDR3 sequence (DNA): TGTGCCAGCATAAATCGGGGAGGCAATCAGCCCCAGCATTTT.

This clonotype appeared a few times. The chain joins TRBV10-2 to TRBJ2-6; D remains unclear. This CDR3 is built from 13 residues. The germline V gene encodes CDR1 WSHSY and CDR2 SAAADI. V dropped 4 bases and J dropped 4 bases, with 5 bases sitting between them. CDR3 amino acids: CASSAQGANVLTF. The DNA for the CDR3 is TGCGCCAGCAGTGCCCAGGGGGCCAACGTCCTGACTTTC.

This clonotype has more than one count but fewer than ten. The chain joins TRBV7-7 to TRBJ2-2, with TRBD2 identical over 10 bases. Germline trimming cut 1 base from V and 5 bases from J; bases unmatched to any gene: 7. Germline loops: CDR1 SSHAT, CDR2 FNYEAQ (reference sequence). The CDR3 is 17 amino acids. The CDR3 here is CASSLDLAGALTGELFF. In nucleotides, the CDR3 is TGTGCCAGCAGCTTAGATCTAGCGGGGGCCCTTACCGGGGAGCTGTTTTTT.

This clonotype was found a few times. The chain joins TRBV5-1 to TRBJ2-5; 12 bases match TRBD2. The trim removed 0 bases at V and 9 bases at J, leaving 12 bases unmatched. This CDR3 spans 17 amino acids. Germline V gives CDR1 SGHRS, CDR2 YFSETQ. CDR3 sequence: CASSLEVGLAGSRAQYF. Written as DNA, the CDR3 is TGCGCCAGCAGCTTGGAGGTCGGACTAGCGGGGTCAAGGGCCCAGTACTTC.

This clonotype was seen only a few times. The J gene is TRBJ2-5, the V gene TRBV6-6; the D gene is possibly TRBD1 (5 bases). Germline CDR1 and CDR2: MNHNY and SVGAGI (reference sequence). The CDR3 spans 13 residues. V lost 4 bases, J lost 4 bases, and 10 bases lay in between. The CDR3 DNA follows: TGTGCCAGCAGTTCTTGGGGCAGAGAGACCCAGTACTTC. Its protein is CASSSWGRETQYF.

This clonotype was recorded at least ten times. This rearrangement joins TRBV27 to TRBJ1-5, with 8 positions matching TRBD1. The junction had 4 bases not matched to a gene; V was cut back by 2 bases and J by 4 bases. The CDR3 has 15 amino acids. CDR1 and CDR2 (germline): MNHEY, SMNVEV (reference sequence). CDR3 residues: CASSLEGQGNQPQHF. The CDR3 DNA reads TGTGCCAGCAGTTTAGAAGGACAGGGAAATCAGCCCCAGCATTTT.

In its sample, this clonotype was seen once. This chain uses TRBV20-1 with TRBJ1-4, with 9 bases fitting TRBD1. The V gene's germline CDR1 is DFQATT and CDR2 SNEGSKA (reference sequence). The ends lost 2 bases at V and 12 bases at J; junction bases unmatched: 7. This CDR3 comprises 13 residues. Here the CDR3 DNA reads TGCAGTGCTAGAACCACCAACAGGGGGCAACTGTTTTTT. Protein: CSARTTNRGQLFF.

The chain has TRBV29-1 and TRBJ2-2, with D possibly matching TRBD1 (6 bases). Germline V lookup: CDR1 SQVTM, CDR2 ANQGSEA. The V and J ends lost 3 bases and 5 bases respectively, with 10 bases between them. The length of the CDR3 is 13 residues. CDR3 nucleotide sequence: TGCAGCGTTGATAGGGGGAGAACCGGGGAGCTGTTTTTT. It codes for CSVDRGRTGELFF.

This clonotype was seen ten or more times. The gene calls are TRBV3-1 and TRBJ1-3; D is unresolved. Germline V lookup: CDR1 LGHDT, CDR2 YNNKEL (reference sequence). Trimming cost V 4 bases and J 0 bases, with 7 bases left between them. The CDR3 extends over 14 amino acids. The chain's CDR3 is CASSRSDSGNTIYF. The CDR3 DNA is TGTGCCAGCAGCCGATCGGACTCTGGAAACACCATATATTTT.

The sample holds a few counts of this clonotype. The genes are TRBV6-2 or TRBV6-3 and TRBJ1-2, with D perhaps TRBD1 (5 bases). The CDR3 runs 13 residues. Germline V lookup: CDR1 MNHEY, CDR2 SVGEGT. Trimming left V 6 bases short and J 5 bases short, with 13 bases between. CDR3: CASSTGAVYGYTF. The CDR3 nucleotides are TGTGCCAGCAGCACCGGGGCAGTGTATGGCTACACCTTC.

This clonotype was detected a few times. V is TRBV6-5 and J is TRBJ2-2; 7 nucleotides agree with TRBD1. V was pared by 2 bases and J by 3 bases, with 12 bases of the junction left unmatched. The V gene's germline CDR1 is MNHEY and CDR2 SVGAGI. The length of the CDR3 is 18 residues. The CDR3 DNA reads as TGTGCCAGCAGTTACAAAAGCCCCGGGACAGTCGACACCGGGGAGCTGTTTTTT. This codes for CASSYKSPGTVDTGELFF.

A few counts support this clonotype. The V call is TRBV6-2 or TRBV6-3, the J call TRBJ2-3; tentative D call: TRBD2 (5 bases). Germline assignment: CDR1 MNHEY and CDR2 SVGEGT. This CDR3 has 14 residues. V lost 8 bases to trimming and J lost 5 bases, with 17 bases between them. Here the CDR3 reads CASHHGESEDTQYF. CDR3 DNA: TGTGCCAGCCATCACGGGGAATCCGAAGATACGCAGTATTTT.

This clonotype has a count of ten or more. The chain uses TRBV6-2 or TRBV6-3 and TRBJ2-7; no definite D call. CDR1 and CDR2 (germline): MNHEY, SVGEGT. Trimming took off 2 bases at V and 2 bases at J, with 7 bases between the two ends. The length of the CDR3 is 13 residues. CDR3 nucleotide sequence: TGTGCCAGCAGTTACGGCAGGACCTACGAGCAGTACTTC. Encoded protein: CASSYGRTYEQYF.

This clonotype has at least ten counts. The CDR3 loop reads CSAGTVGQTDTQYF. In nucleotides, the CDR3 is TGCAGTGCTGGGACGGTTGGTCAAACTGATACGCAGTATTTT. J is TRBJ2-3 and V is TRBV20-1; D tentatively reads TRBD1 or TRBD2 (5 bases each). Germline V gives CDR1 DFQATT, CDR2 SNEGSKA (reference sequence). This CDR3 has 14 residues. V shed 5 bases and J shed 6 bases, with 18 bases lying between them.